The 16 T cell receptor beta chains in this list originate from one sample, sequenced in a study of low-dose radiotherapy and immunotherapy resistance in tumors. Stated time point: before trial treatment. For amplifying TCRs, the PCR ran for 15 to 20 cycles with Phusion, which was used together with a constant-region primer and the adapter on the V primers. Each CDR3 protein gets one entry after TCRdb re-called the reads with MiXCR. The sample has under 60,000 distinct CDR3 sequences, 12% seen once. Source: PBMCs, taken before treatment. These receptors were taken from a female donor with ovarian cancer.

This clonotype was found many times. The chain uses TRBV24-1 and TRBJ2-1; D is possibly TRBD2 (6 bases). This CDR3 spans 14 amino acids. Trimming pared 3 bases from V and 6 bases from J, leaving 11 bases between. CDR1 KGHDR and CDR2 SFDVKD come from the germline V gene. Written as DNA, the CDR3 is TGTGCCACCAGTGATCTAGTGGGGGGCAATGAGCAGTTCTTC. Its protein is CATSDLVGGNEQFF.

This clonotype occurred many times. This rearrangement joins TRBV7-9 to TRBJ2-7; no definite D call. There are 13 residues in the CDR3. Trimming removed 2 bases at V and 5 bases at J, with 10 bases between. Germline V lookup: CDR1 SEHNR, CDR2 FQNEAQ (reference sequence). The CDR3 spells CASSLRPADEQYF. DNA for the CDR3: TGTGCCAGCAGCTTAAGGCCAGCTGACGAGCAGTACTTC.

The sample holds many counts of this clonotype. The chain recombines TRBV19 with TRBJ2-7; D ambiguous. This CDR3 is built from 13 residues. Germline lookup yields CDR1 LNHDA and CDR2 SQIVND (reference sequence). Trimming cost V 3 bases and J 1 base, with 7 bases left between them. Written as DNA, the CDR3 is TGTGCCAGTAGTATGTTCGTATCCTACGAGCAGTACTTC. Protein: CASSMFVSYEQYF.

At least ten counts were recorded for this clonotype. The chain joins TRBV7-3 to TRBJ2-3; D possibly matches TRBD1 or TRBD2 (5 bases each). The CDR3 is 13 amino acids. The ends were cut back, 5 bases at V and 6 bases at J, with 12 bases in the middle. Germline CDR1 reads SGHTA; CDR2 reads FQGTGA. The CDR3 DNA is TGTGCCAGCAGCATCGGGGCGGGCGATACGCAGTATTTT. Protein product: CASSIGAGDTQYF. The full variable domain, with the rest looked up from reference TRBV7-3 and TRBJ2-3, is GAGVSQTPSNKVTEKGKYVELRCDPISGHTALYWYRQSLGQGPEFLIYFQGTGAADDSGLPNDRFFAVRPEGSVSTLKIQRTERGDSAVYLCASSIGAGDTQYFGPGTRLTVL.

This clonotype was counted between two and nine times. For the CDR3, the DNA is TGTGCCAGCAGCTTGCCAGGAGCGGGCTACACCTTC. It yields the protein CASSLPGAGYTF. The chain links TRBV5-8 to TRBJ1-2; D remains unclear. With 1 base removed from V and 8 bases from J, the gap between germline ends came to 9 bases. The CDR3 runs to 12 residues. Germline V lookup: CDR1 SGHTS, CDR2 YDEGEE.

This clonotype was picked up many times. This rearrangement joins TRBV12-5 to TRBJ1-5; 8 nucleotides align to TRBD1. Trimming cost V 5 bases and J 4 bases; bases outside gene matches: 16. From germline, CDR1 is LGHNT and CDR2 FRNRAP. The CDR3 runs 18 residues. The CDR3 here is CASGPPWPDRGLNQPQHF. Written as DNA, the CDR3 is TGTGCTAGTGGTCCCCCCTGGCCCGACAGGGGCCTAAATCAGCCCCAGCATTTT.

This clonotype was recorded at least ten times. One end of the junction fails to match germline, which may point to a read error. This chain links TRBV5-1 with TRBJ1-1; D remains ambiguous. CDR1 and CDR2 (germline): SGHRS, YFSETQ. The CDR3 has 11 residues. The CDR3 nucleotides are TGCGCCAGCGGCCAATCGAGCGGCGAACTCTTT. As protein: CASGQSSGELF.

The CDR3 sequence is CASSGGGTNQPQHF. In DNA, the CDR3 is TGTGCCAGCTCCGGGGGGGGTACCAATCAGCCCCAGCATTTT. The chain has TRBV18 and TRBJ1-5, with D possibly being TRBD1 (5 bases). Germline lookup yields CDR1 KGHSH and CDR2 LQKENI. The CDR3 loop spans 14 amino acids. Between the trimmed V and J ends, which lost 6 bases and 3 bases, there was a span of 12 bases.

This clonotype was counted many times. The V call is TRBV30, the J call TRBJ2-1; 7 bases fit TRBD2. Trimming removed 8 bases from V and 7 bases from J; junction bases left unmatched: 5. Germline CDR1 is GTSNPN and CDR2 is SVGIG (reference sequence). The CDR3 length is 11 residues. The CDR3 DNA reads as TGTGCCCTAGACGGGGGGAATGAGCAGTTCTTC. Its protein is CALDGGNEQFF.

This clonotype has a count of ten or more. The chain employs TRBV6-6 and TRBJ2-6, with no clear D. This CDR3 region has 15 residues. CDR1 is MNHNY and CDR2 is SVGAGI in the germline V gene (reference sequence). V dropped 0 bases and J dropped 0 bases, with 3 bases sitting between them. The CDR3 bases are TGTGCCAGCAGTTACTCTAGCTCTGGGGCCAACGTCCTGACTTTC. This translates into CASSYSSSGANVLTF.

Ten or more counts support this clonotype. The DNA of the CDR3 is TGTGCCAGTAGTATAGAGGGGAGAATGAACCCCTATGGCAATCAGCCCCAGCATTTT. Its translation is CASSIEGRMNPYGNQPQHF. V is TRBV19 and J is TRBJ1-5; no firm D call. Germline-derived CDR1 and CDR2 are LNHDA and SQIVND (reference sequence). V lost 0 bases and J lost 2, with 20 bases in between. CDR3 length equals 19 residues.

This clonotype was recorded at least ten times. V usage is TRBV28 and J usage is TRBJ1-3, with TRBD1 identical over 8 bases. Germline V gene sequence: CDR1 MDHEN, CDR2 SYDVKM. The CDR3 has 16 residues. Trimming at V came to 4 bases and at J to 2 bases, leaving 7 bases not matched to a gene. The CDR3 region is CASSSTGGSTGNTIYF. CDR3 nucleotides: TGTGCCAGCAGTTCTACAGGGGGTTCAACTGGAAACACCATATATTTT.

This clonotype was seen repeatedly, ten times or more. This chain joins TRBV6-5 and TRBJ1-1; D is perhaps TRBD1 (5 bases). The CDR3 spans 16 residues. The germline V gene has CDR1 MNHEY and CDR2 SVGAGI. With 6 bases removed from V and 1 base from J, the gap between germline ends came to 18 bases. DNA for the CDR3: TGTGCCAGCAGATTCTACGGGGGGTTAGGGAACACTGAAGCTTTCTTT. Its translation is CASRFYGGLGNTEAFF.

Judged by abundance, this clonotype is medium-sized. The chain joins TRBV5-8 to TRBJ1-2; no clear D gene. Germline V gives CDR1 SGHTS, CDR2 YDEGEE. The CDR3 has 15 amino acids. The V end lost 4 bases, the J end lost 3 bases, and 16 bases lay between the germline ends. CDR3 sequence: CASSDGSPDYYGYTF. The CDR3 bases are TGTGCCAGCAGCGACGGGTCCCCGGACTACTATGGCTACACCTTC.

On this clonotype itself: A far larger clone differs by one base, so this is likely a read error. This rearrangement joins TRBV5-8 to TRBJ1-1; no reliable D call. Germline CDR1 reads SGHTS; CDR2 reads YDEGEE. The CDR3 length is 14 residues. The DNA for the CDR3 is TGTACCATCCCACTGGCCGGGGAGAACACTGAAGCTTTCTTT. Translating it yields CTIPLAGENTEAFF.

This clonotype has ten or more counts. V usage is TRBV27 and J usage is TRBJ2-1; D is perhaps TRBD1 or TRBD2 (5 bases each). CDR1 is MNHEY and CDR2 is SMNVEV in the germline V gene (reference sequence). V dropped 5 bases and J dropped 7 bases, with 15 bases sitting between them. The CDR3 has 14 amino acids. CDR3 nucleotides: TGTGCCAGCAGTATTCTAGAGGGGCAGAATGAGCAGTTCTTC. Protein product: CASSILEGQNEQFF.